The next 17 T cell receptor beta chains were all read from a single sample in a study of blood T cell repertoires in COVID-19. Clones were sequenced by immunoSEQ multiplex PCR, and TCRdb holds only the in-frame ones, with some missing. Found here are hundreds of thousands of clones, more than 65% of them singletons; the top ten hold roughly 7.9%. The sample consisted of peripheral blood. The receptors were sampled from a woman older than 75 with acute or convalescent COVID-19.

The chain is built from TRBV5-1 and TRBJ2-3, with D possibly matching TRBD1 (5 bases). CDR1 is SGHRS and CDR2 is YFSETQ in the germline V gene. CDR3 size: 14 residues. Deletions cut 4 bases from V and 2 bases from J, with 11 bases between. The CDR3 protein is CASSVTDITDTQYF. The CDR3 DNA is TGCGCCAGCAGCGTGACAGATATCACAGATACGCAGTATTTT. Variable domain in full (rest from reference TRBV5-1 and TRBJ2-3): KAGVTQTPRYLIKTRGQQVTLSCSPISGHRSVSWYQQTPGQGLQFLFEYFSETQRNKGNFPGRFSGRQFSNSRSEMNVSTLELGDSALYLCASSVTDITDTQYFGPGTRLTVL.

This sequence joins TRBV29-1 and TRBJ1-1, with TRBD1 matching over 7 bases. The V gene end was trimmed by 4 bases and the J gene end by 0 bases; junction bases not matched to a gene: 5. The CDR3 is made up of 14 amino acids. Germline V gene sequence: CDR1 SQVTM, CDR2 ANQGSEA. CDR3 DNA sequence: TGCAGCGTTGGAGGGGGCCTCATGAACACTGAAGCTTTCTTT. Translating it yields CSVGGGLMNTEAFF.

The gene calls are TRBV7-9 and TRBJ2-1, with TRBD2 matching over 9 bases. V trimming: 5 bases; J trimming: 5 bases; junction bases outside the gene matches: 19. This CDR3 contains 19 residues. Per the germline V gene, CDR1 is SEHNR and CDR2 is FQNEAQ (reference sequence). CDR3 coding DNA: TGTGCCAGCAGCCAGCTGAGCGGGGGGCTCCCCCGAGAACACAATGAGCAGTTCTTC. It specifies CASSQLSGGLPREHNEQFF.

The V call is TRBV15, the J call TRBJ2-2, with 10 bases aligning to TRBD1. V lost 3 bases and J lost 7; bases outside the gene matches: 5. This CDR3 has 15 amino acids. Germline-derived CDR1 and CDR2 are LNHNV and YYDKDF (reference sequence). The CDR3 reads CATSSRTGGIGELFF. CDR3 sequence (DNA): TGTGCCACCAGCAGCAGGACAGGGGGGATCGGGGAGCTGTTTTTT.

This chain connects TRBV27 to TRBJ2-7; D might be TRBD1 (6 bases). V was pared by 6 bases and J by 0 bases, with 12 bases between. Germline CDR1 is MNHEY and CDR2 is SMNVEV (reference sequence). The CDR3 runs 14 residues. The DNA of the CDR3 is TGTGCCAGCAGCAGCTGGGGGCGCTCCTACGAGCAGTACTTC. This codes for CASSSWGRSYEQYF.

This clone was observed a few times. The chain recombines TRBV7-8 with TRBJ2-5; 11 positions agree with TRBD2. Trimming took 5 bases from V and 5 from J; bases not matched to a gene: 10. Germline assignment: CDR1 SGHVS and CDR2 FQNEAQ. CDR3 length: 16 residues. CDR3 nucleotides: TGTGCCAGCAGCCGGATCGTAGCGGGGGGGCCGGAGACCCAGTACTTC. Translating it yields CASSRIVAGGPETQYF.

The chain is built from TRBV29-1 and TRBJ1-4; no clear D. Germline V gives CDR1 SQVTM, CDR2 ANQGSEA. V was clipped by 7 bases and J by 0 bases, with 12 bases between them. The CDR3 runs to 14 residues. The CDR3 loop reads CSAAEGTTNEKLFF. The CDR3 DNA reads as TGCAGCGCCGCCGAGGGCACAACTAATGAAAAACTGTTTTTT.

The CDR3 DNA reads as TGTGCCAGCAGCCGAGGGTCGACAGGGGCCCTCGATCAGCCCCAGCATTTT. Amino acid sequence: CASSRGSTGALDQPQHF. The chain recombines TRBV7-6 with TRBJ1-5; 8 bases fit TRBD1. Germline assignment: CDR1 SGHVS and CDR2 FNYEAQ. Germline trimming cut 5 bases from V and 5 bases from J; bases unmatched to any gene: 14. This CDR3 contains 17 residues.

The chain is built from TRBV5-1 and TRBJ1-6; possible D gene TRBD1, 5 bases. This CDR3 is 17 amino acids long. V lost 3 bases, J lost 6 bases, and 19 bases lay in between. Germline V gene sequence: CDR1 SGHRS, CDR2 YFSETQ. CDR3 amino acids: CASSSGEGAGVNSPLHF. The CDR3 DNA sequence: TGCGCCAGCAGCTCGGGGGAAGGGGCTGGCGTTAATTCACCCCTCCACTTT.

This chain uses TRBV18 with TRBJ1-3; 10 bases agree with TRBD1. The germline gives CDR1 KGHSH, CDR2 LQKENI. The CDR3 has 15 amino acids. V dropped 2 bases and J dropped 3; count of bases not matched to a gene: 1. The CDR3 DNA reads TGTGCCAGCTCACCAGGGACAGGGGTTGGAAACACCATATATTTT. It yields the protein CASSPGTGVGNTIYF.

The gene calls are TRBV27 and TRBJ2-2; 11 positions match TRBD2. CDR3 length: 17 amino acids. The V gene end was trimmed by 7 bases and the J gene end by 10 bases; junction bases not matched to a gene: 17. Germline CDR1 and CDR2: MNHEY and SMNVEV (reference sequence). CDR3 in DNA: TGTGCCAGCACAAACCGCCGGGGGACTAGCGGTACTTTGGAGCTGTTTTTT. Amino acids: CASTNRRGTSGTLELFF.

This chain connects TRBV5-1 to TRBJ2-2, with 8 bases matching TRBD1. V was pared by 0 bases and J by 7 bases, with 5 bases of the junction left unmatched. CDR1 and CDR2 (germline): SGHRS, YFSETQ. The CDR3 has 15 residues. The CDR3 DNA follows: TGCGCCAGCAGCTTGGCCGGAGACAGGGGCGGGGAGCTGTTTTTT. This translates into CASSLAGDRGGELFF.

This rearrangement joins TRBV18 to TRBJ1-2, with TRBD1 matching 9 bases. The CDR3 spans 14 residues. V shed 3 bases, J shed 2 bases, and the junction held 1 base outside the gene matches. Germline V lookup: CDR1 KGHSH, CDR2 LQKENI. The DNA for the CDR3 is TGTGCCAGCTCACCCGGGACAGGGAACTATGGCTACACCTTC. Translated: CASSPGTGNYGYTF.

The V call is TRBV7-3, the J call TRBJ2-5; tentative D call: TRBD1 (6 bases). This CDR3 has 12 residues. Germline V gene lookup returns CDR1 SGHTA and CDR2 FQGTGA. Trimming took 4 bases from V and 9 from J, leaving 12 bases between them. In DNA, the CDR3 is TGTGCCAGCAGCTCCCCAGAGGGGGCCCAGTACTTC. Encoded protein: CASSSPEGAQYF.

This chain uses TRBV6-5 with TRBJ1-3, with TRBD1 as a possible D gene (5 bases). This CDR3 region has 15 residues. Germline lookup yields CDR1 MNHEY and CDR2 SVGAGI. V was shortened by 2 bases and J by 2 bases, with 10 bases between the two germline ends. In DNA form, the CDR3 reads TGTGCCAGCAGTTACGGGGGGGAAACTGGAAACACCATATATTTT. Protein product: CASSYGGETGNTIYF.

This clone was seen just once. The gene calls are TRBV6-5 and TRBJ2-3, with TRBD2 matching over 13 bases. The CDR3 spans 13 residues. The germline CDR1 and CDR2 sequences are MNHEY and SVGAGI. The ends lost 8 bases at V and 7 bases at J; junction bases unmatched: 3. The CDR3 DNA is TGTGCCAGCTTACTAGCGGGAGGGTATACGCAGTATTTT. This codes for CASLLAGGYTQYF.

The J gene is TRBJ1-2, the V gene TRBV6-5; D may be TRBD1 (5 bases). V shed 4 bases and J shed 5 bases, with 14 bases lying between them. The CDR3 extends over 14 amino acids. Germline CDR1 and CDR2: MNHEY and SVGAGI. CDR3 coding DNA: TGTGCCAGCAGTTCGGGGGGGTTTGGGTATGGCTACACCTTC. It codes for CASSSGGFGYGYTF.